This T cell receptor (beta chain) was retrieved from a study of blood T cells in healthy people across ages. Background on the study: The template switching approach captured approximately one barcoded beta molecule for every two T cells.

A sample-barcoded 5' primer and a J-beta primer mix were used in a second PCR of about 6 to 12 cycles. TCRdb reprocessed the 5' RACE reads via MiXCR and lists one record per CDR3 protein. The sample gives 790,000 or so distinct CDR3 sequences, roughly 46% of which show up once; around 18% is in the top ten. Points on this clonotype: Its specificity is unknown.

Germline CDR1 SGHRS, CDR2 YFSETQ. This CDR3 has 15 residues. Trimming removed 0 bases at V and 6 bases at J, with 13 bases between. Study observations and caveats: Naive CD4+ cells and diversity were both higher in long-lived donors than in aged donors. Diversity estimates drawn from one million T cells were deemed underestimates. Unsorted PBMCs blocked a conclusive comparison of naive and antigen-experienced cells.

This TCR was recovered from an elderly man in good health. The chain joins TRBV5-1 to TRBJ2-1; the D is unclear. The sample taken for sequencing was blood. In DNA, the CDR3 is TGCGCCAGCAGCTTGGAAAACTTTCCCCTCAATGAGCAGTTCTTC. It encodes CASSLENFPLNEQFF.